Listed here are 15 T cell receptor beta chains from one sample, sequenced in a study of vaccination effects on CD4 cells after COVID-19. This table comes from immunoSEQ multiplex PCR, and its TCRdb copy is limited to in-frame clones, with some not included. The sample holds under 55,000 clones, around 80% seen once. Their target antigens are unknown. Expansion of antigen-specific CD4+ T cells with viral peptide pools was carried out by the ViraFEST assay before sequencing. Once cultured for around 11 days, the cells underwent separation to obtain CD4+ T cells. This individual contracted SARS-CoV-2 between March and December 2020, as verified by PCR. The specimen comprised CD4+ T cells from PBMCs cultured with a peptide pool, sampled before COVID-19 vaccination. The receptors derive from a human donor who had a prior SARS-CoV-2 infection.

V usage is TRBV11-2 and J usage is TRBJ1-3; D is perhaps TRBD1 (5 bases). The CDR3 is made up of 16 amino acids. Trimming pared 2 bases from V and 3 bases from J, leaving 14 bases between. CDR1 SGHAT and CDR2 FQNNGV come from the germline V gene. The CDR3 is CASSLTSWGSGNTIYF. The CDR3 DNA follows: TGTGCCAGCAGCTTAACCTCGTGGGGGAGTGGAAACACCATATATTTT.

This sequence joins TRBV7-5 and TRBJ2-5; TRBD2, the table's D call, lacks a check against the DNA. TRBV7-5 is marked as a pseudogene. This CDR3 contains 16 residues. For the CDR3, the DNA is TGTGCCAGAAGCTGCGGACTAGCGGGAGTTGGAGAGACCCAGTACTTC. Amino acids: CARSCGLAGVGETQYF.

The rearrangement links TRBV10-3 to TRBJ2-1; no firm D call. Germline V gene lookup returns CDR1 ENHRY and CDR2 SYGVKD. Trimming removed 5 bases at V and 0 bases at J, with 14 bases between. There are 16 residues in the CDR3. The CDR3, as DNA: TGTGCCATCAGTAAACTTGGGGAAACCTCCTACAATGAGCAGTTCTTC. It translates to CAISKLGETSYNEQFF.

This chain joins TRBV5-1 and TRBJ1-6, with D tentatively TRBD1 (6 bases). The CDR3 has 15 residues. The V gene's germline CDR1 is SGHRS and CDR2 YFSETQ. Trimming shortened V by 2 bases and J by 8 bases, and 14 bases separated the two germline ends. The CDR3 DNA reads TGCGCCAGCAGCTTTGCAGGGGATCGGGATTCACCCCTCCACTTT. This gives the protein CASSFAGDRDSPLHF.

This clone was seen only a few times. The chain joins TRBV7-2 to TRBJ1-2; 7 bases are shared with TRBD1. This CDR3 is built from 15 residues. Trimming took 2 bases from V and 5 from J; bases not matched to a gene: 8. Germline-derived CDR1 and CDR2 are SGHTA and FQGNSA. The CDR3: CASSLFFETGYGYTF. The CDR3 DNA sequence: TGTGCCAGCAGCTTATTCTTTGAGACAGGGTATGGCTACACCTTC. The full variable domain, rest sourced from reference TRBV7-2 and TRBJ1-2, is GAGVSQSPSNKVTEKGKDVELRCDPISGHTALYWYRQSLGQGLEFLIYFQGNSAPDKSGLPSDRFSAERTGGSVSTLTIQRTQQEDSAVYLCASSLFFETGYGYTFGSGTRLTVV.

The gene calls are TRBV4-2 and TRBJ2-1; tentatively, D is TRBD1 or TRBD2 (5 bases each). V was trimmed by 4 bases and J by 0 bases, leaving 16 bases between them. Looked up from germline, CDR1 is LGHNA and CDR2 is YNFKEQ. The CDR3 has 17 amino acids. The CDR3 loop is CASSPRDGESSYNEQFF. CDR3 nucleotide sequence: TGTGCCAGCAGCCCAAGGGACGGGGAATCCTCCTACAATGAGCAGTTCTTC.

This clone was seen once. The CDR3 DNA reads TGTGCCAGCAGTGAGAAGTCGGCCTTATTTGGACTAGCGGGAGGGCGTCACTCCTACGAGCAGTACTTC. Residues: CASSEKSALFGLAGGRHSYEQYF. The chain couples TRBV2 to TRBJ2-7; 15 nucleotides line up with TRBD2. The trim removed 3 bases at V and 0 bases at J, leaving 21 bases unmatched. The CDR3 loop spans 23 amino acids. Per the germline V gene, CDR1 is SNHLY and CDR2 is FYNNEI. Combining the CDR3 with reference TRBV2 and TRBJ2-7 gives the whole variable domain EPEVTQTPSHQVTQMGQEVILRCVPISNHLYFYWYRQILGQKVEFLVSFYNNEISEKSEIFDDQFSVERPDGSNFTLKIRSTKLEDSAMYFCASSEKSALFGLAGGRHSYEQYFGPGTRLTVT.

The chain combines TRBV6-5 with TRBJ1-5, with D perhaps TRBD1 (6 bases). Trimming removed 8 bases from V and 1 base from J, with 9 bases in between. The CDR3 runs to 13 residues. The V gene's germline CDR1 is MNHEY and CDR2 SVGAGI. The CDR3 loop is CASVGTSNQPQHF. CDR3 coding DNA: TGTGCCAGCGTAGGGACAAGCAATCAGCCCCAGCATTTT.

This clone has only a few counts. One end of the junction fails to match germline, which may point to a read error. The chain recombines TRBV7-7 with TRBJ2-1, with unresolved D. Germline V gives CDR1 SSHAT, CDR2 FNYEAQ (reference sequence). The CDR3 runs 15 residues. CDR3 protein: CASSPVDPSYNEQFF. In DNA form, the CDR3 reads TGTGCTAGCAGCCCAGTGGATCCCTCCTACAATGAGCAGTTCTTC. The variable domain in full, completed from reference TRBV7-7 and TRBJ2-1, reads GAGVSQSPRYKVTKRGQDVTLRCDPISSHATLYWYQQALGQGPEFLTYFNYEAQPDKSGLPSDRFSAERPEGSISTLTIQRTEQRDSAMYRCASSPVDPSYNEQFFGPGTRLTVL.

This clone turned up a few times. The gene calls are TRBV19 and TRBJ2-2; 7 bases align to TRBD2. Germline V CDR1 and CDR2: LNHDA, SQIVND (reference sequence). V was pared by 5 bases and J by 3 bases, with 15 bases of the junction left unmatched. The CDR3 loop spans 18 amino acids. The chain's CDR3 is CASSPHPGGSRYTGELFF. CDR3 nucleotide sequence: TGTGCCAGTAGTCCTCATCCGGGAGGCTCGAGGTACACCGGGGAGCTGTTTTTT.

This chain connects TRBV2 to TRBJ1-1; D is possibly TRBD1 (5 bases). Trimming stripped 6 bases from V and 6 bases from J, with 11 bases between. CDR3 length: 12 residues. Germline values: CDR1 SNHLY, CDR2 FYNNEI. The CDR3 is CASSDQGAEAFF. Here the CDR3 DNA reads TGTGCCAGCAGCGATCAGGGCGCTGAAGCTTTCTTT.

The table lists this clone with a count of one. The chain is built from TRBV2 and TRBJ2-3; unclear D gene. V lost 3 bases to trimming and J lost 6 bases, with 4 bases between them. The CDR3 length is 11 residues. Germline CDR1 reads SNHLY; CDR2 reads FYNNEI. The CDR3 DNA follows: TGTGCCAGCAGTGAGGTGGATACGCAGTATTTT. This encodes CASSEVDTQYF.

The chain recombines TRBV5-6 with TRBJ2-1; TRBD1 agrees at 7 bases. CDR3 length: 16 amino acids. Germline trimming cut 4 bases from V and 4 bases from J; bases unmatched to any gene: 11. Germline V CDR1 and CDR2: SGHDT, YYEEEE. As DNA, the CDR3 is TGTGCCAGCAGCCTAACTCCGGGACAGTTTTACAATGAGCAGTTCTTC. As protein: CASSLTPGQFYNEQFF.

The rearrangement uses TRBV30 and TRBJ1-5, with D uncertain. Trimming stripped 4 bases from V and 0 bases from J, with 10 bases between. Germline-derived CDR1 and CDR2 are GTSNPN and SVGIG (reference sequence). The length of the CDR3 is 14 residues. CDR3 sequence (DNA): TGTGCCTGGACGGATTCGGGTAGCAATCAGCCCCAGCATTTT. Its protein is CAWTDSGSNQPQHF.

The CDR3 protein is CASSQLAGGPDTQYF. The CDR3 bases are TGTGCCAGCAGTCAATTAGCGGGAGGCCCAGATACGCAGTATTTT. The chain carries TRBV3-1 (or the pseudogene TRBV3-2) and TRBJ2-3; 10 bases map to TRBD2. Germline values: CDR1 LGHDT, CDR2 YNNKEL (reference sequence). The CDR3 loop spans 15 amino acids. The ends lost 6 bases at V and 4 bases at J; junction bases unmatched: 7.